This T cell receptor beta chain stems from a study of CD8 T cells in Susac syndrome. Study-level results: As the study acknowledged, the number of individuals in its TCR sequencing and HLA analysis was relatively small.

Reverse transcription of roughly 0.5 to 1 ug RNA was performed with random hexamers. TCRdb analysed the immunoSEQ multiplex PCR reads with MiXCR anew, one entry per CDR3 protein. The sample shows approximately 110,000 distinct CDR3 sequences, around 94% of them seen only once. About this clonotype itself: Its antigen is unidentified.

In contrast to the negatively isolated CD8+ and CD4+ T cells, TEMRA cells were FACS-enriched. The CDR3 contains 14 residues. The V and J ends lost 4 bases and 4 bases respectively, with 13 bases between them. The germline V gene encodes CDR1 KGHSH and CDR2 LQKENI. This chain connects TRBV18 to TRBJ2-5; TRBD1 is a possible D gene (5 bases). This sequence originates from a human donor in good health. The sample taken for sequencing was CD4+ T cells from PBMCs. The CDR3 loop reads CASSRSDSAETQYF. In DNA, the CDR3 is TGTGCCAGCTCACGTTCCGACAGTGCAGAGACCCAGTACTTC. Complete variable domain (other parts from reference TRBV18 and TRBJ2-5): NAGVMQNPRHLVRRRGQEARLRCSPMKGHSHVYWYRQLPEEGLKFMVYLQKENIIDESGMPKERFSAEFPKEGPSILRIQQVVRGDSAAYFCASSRSDSAETQYFGPGTRLLVL.